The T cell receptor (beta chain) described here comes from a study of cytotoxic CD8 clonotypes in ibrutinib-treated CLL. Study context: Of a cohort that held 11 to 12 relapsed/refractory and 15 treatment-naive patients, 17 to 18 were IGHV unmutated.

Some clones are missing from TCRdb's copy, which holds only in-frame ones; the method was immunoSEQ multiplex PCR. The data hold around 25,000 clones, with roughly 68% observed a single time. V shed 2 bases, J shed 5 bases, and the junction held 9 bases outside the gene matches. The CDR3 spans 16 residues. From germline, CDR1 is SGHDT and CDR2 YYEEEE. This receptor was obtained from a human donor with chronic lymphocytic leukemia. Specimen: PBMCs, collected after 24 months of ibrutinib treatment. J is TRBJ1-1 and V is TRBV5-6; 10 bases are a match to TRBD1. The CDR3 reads CASSFTTGGLMTEAFF. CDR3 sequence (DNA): TGTGCCAGCAGCTTTACGACAGGGGGCCTTATGACTGAAGCTTTCTTT.